The T cell receptor beta chain under discussion was sequenced for a study of OX40 agonist ivuxolimab in advanced cancers. Sequencing used immunoSEQ multiplex PCR; TCRdb keeps in-frame clones, though not all of them. The sample shows tens of thousands of clones, about four fifths of them seen only once. Germline V gives CDR1 GTSNPN, CDR2 SVGIG (reference sequence). Germline trimming cut 0 bases from V and 6 bases from J; bases unmatched to any gene: 8. The length of the CDR3 is 15 residues. The rearrangement links TRBV30 to TRBJ1-5; 7 nucleotides line up with TRBD1. The sample in question was CD4+ or CD8+ T cells sorted from blood, obtained in a trial of the OX40 agonist ivuxolimab. This receptor was obtained from an adult with an advanced solid tumor such as melanoma, head and neck, liver or kidney cancer. CDR3 sequence reads: CAWSVPDRVGQPQHF. The CDR3 DNA sequence: TGTGCCTGGAGTGTACCAGACAGGGTCGGTCAGCCCCAGCATTTT. Full variable domain (missing parts from reference TRBV30 and TRBJ1-5): SQTIHQWPATLVQPVGSPLSLECTVEGTSNPNLYWYRQAAGRGLQLLFYSVGIGQISSEVPQNLSASRPQDRQFILSSKKLLLSDSGFYLCAWSVPDRVGQPQHFGDGTRLSIL.